A few counts support the clone carrying this T cell receptor beta chain. Its specificity is unknown. The source of the sample is a study of cytomegalovirus exposure and HLA in healthy donors. Study outcomes and limitations: Analysis was carried out at a later point, and it linked a missense DCLRE1C variant to TCR beta V- and J-gene trimming.

13 Jbeta primers and 60 Vbeta primers were used for the PCR. TCRdb's table, derived via immunoSEQ multiplex PCR, lists solely in-frame clones and lacks some. This table has some 100,000 clones, around 80% appearing once. CDR1 and CDR2 from the germline V gene are MNHEY and SVGAGI. V was shortened by 2 bases and J by 5 bases, with 18 bases between the two germline ends. CDR3 length: 16 residues. J is TRBJ1-1 and V is TRBV6-5; D perhaps matches TRBD1 (5 bases). The TCR comes from a male donor in good health and CMV-seropositive. The sample comprised PBMCs. This CDR3 reads CASSYLISQGGTEAFF. The DNA for the CDR3 is TGTGCCAGCAGTTACCTTATCTCTCAGGGAGGAACTGAAGCTTTCTTT.